This entry lists 20 T cell receptor beta chains sequenced from one sample in a study of T cells expressing NK-cell markers. TCRdb reworked the 5' RACE reads into one entry per CDR3 protein, no DNA. In total, the table holds 550,000 or so distinct CDR3 sequences. Specimen: blood T cells: a sorted CD56 or NKG2C T cell subset, CD4+ or CD8+ T cells, or bulk PBMC T cells (not recorded which). These receptors were taken from a man between 18 and 29 years old in good health.

The chain links TRBV28 to TRBJ1-3. The CDR3 covers 12 residues. Germline CDR1 and CDR2: MDHEN and SYDVKM. CDR3 loop: CASRASGNTIYF.

This sequence joins TRBV20-1 and TRBJ1-5; TCRdb's assignment of TRBD1 cannot be checked, as there is no DNA. CDR3 size: 15 residues. Per germline, CDR1 DFQATT and CDR2 SNEGSKA (reference sequence). The CDR3 sequence is CSARDRDRSNRPQHF.

The chain combines TRBV6-5 with TRBJ1-1. This CDR3 spans 13 amino acids. Germline CDR1 MNHEY, CDR2 SVGAGI. The CDR3: CASSYSIPDEAFF.

The chain joins TRBV6-1 to TRBJ2-1. This CDR3 has 13 amino acids. Germline V CDR1 and CDR2: MNHNS, SASEGT. CDR3 in amino acids: CASRVGANNEQFF.

The chain couples TRBV11-3 to TRBJ2-1; TCRdb lists TRBD1, though no DNA is available to test this call. Germline V gene data show CDR1 as SGHNT and CDR2 as YENEEA. This CDR3 contains 14 residues. The CDR3 reads CASSPGQTHQEQFF.

The genes are TRBV20-1 and TRBJ2-3; TCRdb's D call of TRBD2 is untestable without DNA. CDR1 is DFQATT, CDR2 SNEGSKA, per germline (reference sequence). CDR3 length equals 15 residues. The CDR3 sequence: CSADTSGTSTDTQYF.

The V and J genes are TRBV6-1 and TRBJ2-2; TCRdb gives TRBD2 as the D gene, but with no DNA this cannot be confirmed. There are 15 residues in the CDR3. Germline CDR1 is MNHNS and CDR2 is SASEGT. CDR3 in amino acids: CASSTGLLNTGELFF.

The J gene is TRBJ2-3, the V gene TRBV15; TCRdb's D gene call, TRBD2, goes unchecked for lack of DNA. The CDR3 is made up of 16 amino acids. The germline V gene encodes CDR1 LNHNV and CDR2 YYDKDF (reference sequence). The CDR3 loop is CATSRSGLERADTQYF.

The chain carries TRBV24-1 and TRBJ2-1. Germline CDR1 KGHDR, CDR2 SFDVKD. This CDR3 has 13 residues. This CDR3 reads CATSDVMRNEQFF.

This rearrangement joins TRBV10-3 to TRBJ2-3; the TCRdb call, TRBD1, lacks DNA for checking. The germline gives CDR1 ENHRY, CDR2 SYGVKD. This CDR3 is 16 amino acids long. Here the CDR3 reads CAIRYGTGGETDTQYF.

The chain couples TRBV5-1 to TRBJ2-2. Germline assignment: CDR1 SGHRS and CDR2 YFSETQ. The CDR3 spans 17 residues. This chain's CDR3 is CASSSLRPESGTGELFF.

The chain carries TRBV5-1 and TRBJ2-2; TCRdb names TRBD1, which stays unverified in the absence of DNA. In germline, CDR1 is SGHRS, CDR2 YFSETQ. The CDR3 is 15 amino acids. CDR3 sequence reads: CASATGTGFVGELFF.

V and J are TRBV20-1 and TRBJ2-5; TCRdb names TRBD1, which stays unverified in the absence of DNA. Germline V CDR1 and CDR2: DFQATT, SNEGSKA (reference sequence). This CDR3 is 14 amino acids long. CDR3 region: CSARPGQGGETQYF.

This chain links TRBV7-6 with TRBJ2-1; lacking DNA, the TRBD1 call made by TCRdb goes unchecked. CDR3 length equals 16 residues. Germline V gene data show CDR1 as SGHVS and CDR2 as FNYEAQ. The CDR3 here is CASSGQGAPLYNEQFF. Together with reference TRBV7-6 and TRBJ2-1, the CDR3 gives the full variable domain: GAGVSQSPRYKVTKRGQDVALRCDPISGHVSLYWYRQALGQGPEFLTYFNYEAQQDKSGLPNDRFSAERPEGSISTLTIQRTEQRDSAMYRCASSGQGAPLYNEQFFGPGTRLTVL.

The chain links TRBV12-3 or TRBV12-4 to TRBJ2-3; with no DNA, the TCRdb D assignment of TRBD1 cannot be verified. The CDR3 length is 16 residues. CDR3 in amino acids: CASSLSAGEGVYTQYF.

The chain is built from TRBV7-9 and TRBJ1-5; TCRdb indicates TRBD1, and absent DNA this call remains unverified. The V gene's germline CDR1 is SEHNR and CDR2 FQNEAQ (reference sequence). This CDR3 comprises 16 residues. The CDR3 protein is CASSLELGQSGQPQHF. The variable domain in full, with the rest retrieved from reference TRBV7-9 and TRBJ1-5, is DTGVSQNPRHKITKRGQNVTFRCDPISEHNRLYWYRQTLGQGPEFLTYFQNEAQLEKSRLLSDRFSAERPKGSFSTLEIQRTEQGDSAMYLCASSLELGQSGQPQHFGDGTRLSIL.

The chain carries TRBV6-4 and TRBJ1-2; TCRdb selects TRBD1, and the lack of DNA leaves this call unchecked. CDR1 is MRHNA, CDR2 SNTAGT, per germline. The CDR3 extends over 14 amino acids. The CDR3 loop reads CASRRTGGGDGYTF.

The chain is built from TRBV5-1 and TRBJ2-2; TCRdb designates TRBD1, a call that cannot be tested without DNA. Germline V gives CDR1 SGHRS, CDR2 YFSETQ. CDR3 length: 14 residues. The CDR3 here is CASGDGQNTGELFF.

This chain links TRBV7-2 with TRBJ1-6; TCRdb's assignment of TRBD1 cannot be checked, as there is no DNA. CDR3 length: 15 amino acids. CDR1 and CDR2 (germline): SGHTA, FQGNSA. This chain's CDR3 is CASSLDGARNSPLHF.

The CDR3 sequence: CSARDGGLAGFQNFF. The genes are TRBV20-1 and TRBJ2-1; there is no DNA to check the TCRdb D call of TRBD2. The germline CDR1 and CDR2 sequences are DFQATT and SNEGSKA (reference sequence). The CDR3 length is 15 residues.